This T cell receptor (beta chain) is drawn from a study of T cells after yellow fever vaccination. This clonotype was seen repeatedly, ten times or more. Its antigen is not identified. In germline, CDR1 is MNHEY, CDR2 SMNVEV (reference sequence). Trimming removed 6 bases from V and 4 bases from J; junction bases left unmatched: 15. This CDR3 spans 16 amino acids. TCRdb re-derived calls from the 5' RACE reads in MiXCR, one entry per CDR3 protein. This repertoire shows 250,000 or so distinct CDR3 sequences, approximately 3.6% found once; its top ten account for about a fifth. General study findings and limits: Contaminants from the bulk population, in the form of abundant clonotypes, could be found in FACS-sorted repertoires.

The sequencing here drew on PBMCs, taken 15 days after the yellow fever booster vaccination. The chain has TRBV27 and TRBJ2-7, with 7 positions matching TRBD1. The sequence was obtained from a man aged 18 to 35 who received the YFV17D yellow fever vaccine. CDR3 region: CASSKTLDRDNYEQYF. The CDR3 DNA is TGTGCCAGCAGCAAAACTCTTGACAGGGATAATTACGAGCAGTACTTC.